This T cell receptor beta chain was found in a study of response to subunit inactivated influenza vaccine. Study conclusions and caveats: It was the authors' suggestion that each seasonal influenza vaccination recruits few new T cells.

A single record per CDR3 protein comes from TCRdb applying MiXCR to the RT-PCR reads. The table has approximately 520,000 distinct CDR3 sequences, around 25% seen once. The CDR3 has 14 amino acids. The germline gives CDR1 LGHNA, CDR2 YSLEER. V was trimmed by 0 bases and J by 2 bases, leaving 8 bases between them. This clonotype occurred many times. What it recognizes is unknown. The chain links TRBV4-3 to TRBJ2-7; D ambiguous. The TCR sequence derives from a man between 45 and 60 years old who received an inactivated influenza vaccine. Sequencing was performed on CD4+ T cells sorted from PBMCs, taken around 5 days after vaccination. CDR3 protein: CASSQEANTYEQYF. The DNA for the CDR3 is TGCGCCAGCAGCCAAGAAGCGAATACCTACGAGCAGTACTTC.